This TCR beta chain is drawn from a study of early T cells in non-severe SARS-CoV-2 infection. From the 5' RACE reads, TCRdb called clonotypes with MiXCR, one entry per CDR3 protein. The sample has 74,000 or so distinct CDR3 sequences, around 13% seen once. The CDR3 consists of 17 residues. V shed 3 bases and J shed 1 base, with 20 bases lying between them. The germline V gene encodes CDR1 SQVTM and CDR2 ANQGSEA. Material for sequencing was whole blood. The V and J genes are TRBV29-1 and TRBJ2-3; possibly TRBD2 for D (6 bases). The clonotype comes from an adult who was a healthcare worker with PCR-confirmed SARS-CoV-2 infection or an uninfected control (not recorded which). This chain's CDR3 is CSVDGLPEPGGTDTQYF. The CDR3 DNA reads as TGCAGCGTTGACGGCCTACCGGAGCCGGGGGGCACAGATACGCAGTATTTT.